The source of this TCR beta chain is a study of a mutant IDH1 vaccine in newly diagnosed glioma. On the study more broadly: Patients were given eight vaccinations, scheduled in weeks 1, 3, 5, 7, 11, 15, 19 and 23.

Time point defined: week 23, last vaccination. It was 300 ug of mutant IDH1 20-mer peptide that made up each vaccine dose, given with topical imiquimod. Sequencing was performed with immunoSEQ multiplex PCR; in TCRdb, only in-frame clones are kept and a portion is missing. Of about 53,000 clones listed, 80% to 90% are singletons. CDR1 and CDR2 from the germline V gene are LNHDA and SQIVND (reference sequence). Trimming shortened V by 6 bases and J by 0 bases, and 6 bases separated the two germline ends. CDR3 length equals 12 residues. Of note for this clone: The antigen remains undetermined.

The TCR originated in a woman between 40 and 50 years old with glioma. Some clones in this sample may be carry-over from other donors' samples. This material consisted of PBMCs, taken from a glioma patient whose treatment included an IDH1 peptide vaccine. The genes are TRBV19 and TRBJ2-7; no reliable D call. Here the CDR3 DNA reads TGTGCCAGTAGGGGCGTCTCCTACGAGCAGTACTTC. Translating gives CASRGVSYEQYF. Complete variable domain (other parts from reference TRBV19 and TRBJ2-7): DGGITQSPKYLFRKEGQNVTLSCEQNLNHDAMYWYRQDPGQGLRLIYYSQIVNDFQKGDIAEGYSVSREKKESFPLTVTSAQKNPTAFYLCASRGVSYEQYFGPGTRLTVT.